A single TCR beta chain is shown here with its context. Its binding antigen is unknown. Per-nucleotide qualities are absent, and no much larger clonotype sits a single base away. TCRbeta CDR3 regions were amplified from genomic DNA using the immunoSEQ Assay, a bias-controlled multiplex PCR. Turning to the authors' computational methods: Within the assay, amplification of reference gene primers was used to estimate how many nucleated cells each sample contained. To quantify the absolute abundance of each unique TCRbeta CDR3 rearrangement, sequence reads were collapsed and filtered. For each sample, productive Simpson clonality was calculated by taking the square root of Simpson's diversity index across productive rearrangements. This is the immuneACCESS table as TCRdb keeps it, with only in-frame sequences that have V and J called. A part of the clones is gone; compared with another copy, unresolved V genes explain less than half, and the rest is unexplained. V and J calls and clone size follow that table, whereas D and trimming were derived from the DNA. This sample gives about 170,000 clones in total; around 81% of them show up just once. Around 8.9% of the sample lies in the top ten.

CDR1 and CDR2, per the germline V gene, are MDHEN and SYDVKM. The CDR3 holds 13 amino acids from the cysteine to the phenylalanine. The DNA shown is the 39-base CDR3, in frame from base 1. V and J are trimmed by 4 bases and 6 bases, and the gene matches miss 4 bases of the junction. At one collaborating source in Seattle, patients were enrolled during active infection and were followed longitudinally through the course of disease. Each collaborating institution followed its own protocols to collect whole blood in K2EDTA tubes. Collaborator samples were shipped for TCRbeta analysis as frozen whole blood, isolated PBMCs, or DNA extracted from either sample type. This sample is drawn from a study of blood T cell repertoires in COVID-19 (dated by TCRdb to 2020 to 2022). Study-wide context: Samples covering the acute and convalescent phases of COVID-19 were provided by collaborators in the United States, Italy and Spain. Sample metadata almost always included a de-identified subject ID, COVID-19 status, age in years and sex. The dataset comprised deeply sampled blood TCRbeta repertoires from subjects exposed to, actively infected with, or recovered from COVID-19. HLA class I and class II types, where available, came from metadata supplied by the sample provider rather than from assay-based typing. The repertoires were released in a freely available public database intended as a resource for research on the immune response to SARS-CoV-2. The samples were drawn from the first 160 participants of the ongoing ImmuneRACE study and from more than 1,000 subjects provided by 6 global collaborators. The prospective study material was composed of cDNA or gDNA derived from T cells, B-cell-depleted T cells, or PBMCs. Here is what the overall study found, with its caveats: Clinical and demographic metadata were provided uncurated, with the amount varying by source and participant.

Sequenced sample: peripheral blood. The chain links TRBV28 with TRBJ1-2; TRBD1 fits 8 bases in the junction. This clonotype originated in an elderly woman with COVID-19, enrolled during active disease. The bases are TGTGCCAGCAGTTCGACAGGGGTGGATGGCTACACCTTC. It codes for CASSSTGVDGYTF.